Below are 5 T cell receptor beta chains sequenced from a single sample in a study of persistence of HIV-infected CD4 T cells. Stimulation used about 9.2 ug/mL lysate from CMV-infected fibroblasts. Sorting of responding CD4+ T cells relied on upregulated CD40 ligand together with CD69. These TCRs' antigens remain unknown. The immunoSEQ assay was version 4, run in survey mode. The data were produced by immunoSEQ multiplex PCR, yet TCRdb's version contains in-frame clones alone and is incomplete. The sample lists more than 10,000 clones, approximately 71% seen once, with about a sixth in the top ten. Sequencing was performed on CD4+ T cells sorted from PBMCs after roughly 18-hour stimulation, taken from a patient who received antiretroviral therapy. These receptors all stem from an adult man with HIV who was CMV-seropositive.

The chain carries TRBV10-1 and TRBJ2-3, with 15 bases lining up with TRBD2. Germline lookup yields CDR1 WNHNN and CDR2 SYGVQD (reference sequence). The CDR3 spans 14 residues. Trimming cost V 6 bases and J 9 bases; bases outside gene matches: 4. CDR3 sequence: CASREGLAGGTQYF. Written as DNA, the CDR3 is TGCGCCAGCAGAGAGGGACTAGCGGGGGGAACGCAGTATTTT.

This chain links TRBV5-5 with TRBJ1-6; D is unclear. This CDR3 has 13 amino acids. The V end lost 7 bases, the J end lost 0 bases, and 5 bases lay between the germline ends. The germline V gene has CDR1 SGHKS and CDR2 YYEKEE (reference sequence). CDR3 in amino acids: CASGSSYNSPLHF. In DNA, the CDR3 is TGTGCCAGCGGGAGCTCCTATAATTCACCCCTCCACTTT.

This chain links TRBV14 with TRBJ2-3; 15 bases are shared with TRBD2. This CDR3 contains 15 residues. CDR1 and CDR2 from the germline V gene are SGHDN and FVKESK. V dropped 5 bases and J dropped 6; count of bases not matched to a gene: 3. The CDR3 spells CASSGGLAGGDTQYF. The CDR3 DNA is TGTGCCAGCAGCGGCGGACTAGCGGGGGGGGATACGCAGTATTTT.

This rearrangement joins TRBV10-2 to TRBJ2-7; TRBD2 matches 8 bases. CDR3 length equals 17 residues. Looked up from germline, CDR1 is WSHSY and CDR2 is SAAADI. Trimming removed 3 bases from V and 1 base from J; junction bases left unmatched: 11. DNA of the CDR3: TGCGCCAGCAGTGACGAGCGGGGGATAGTTTATTCCTACGAGCAGTACTTC. Translated: CASSDERGIVYSYEQYF.

The gene calls are TRBV5-1 and TRBJ1-5; no definite D call. Trimming took 0 bases from V and 0 from J, leaving 13 bases between them. CDR1 and CDR2 (germline): SGHRS, YFSETQ. The CDR3 is 17 amino acids. CDR3 nucleotide sequence: TGCGCCAGCAGCTTGGAGGCAATTACCGATAGCAATCAGCCCCAGCATTTT. This translates into CASSLEAITDSNQPQHF. The whole variable domain, filled in from reference TRBV5-1 and TRBJ1-5, reads KAGVTQTPRYLIKTRGQQVTLSCSPISGHRSVSWYQQTPGQGLQFLFEYFSETQRNKGNFPGRFSGRQFSNSRSEMNVSTLELGDSALYLCASSLEAITDSNQPQHFGDGTRLSIL.